The TCR beta chain described here comes from a study of response to subunit inactivated influenza vaccine. One entry per CDR3 protein results from TCRdb running MiXCR on the RT-PCR reads. The data show 500,000 to 550,000 distinct CDR3 sequences, around a quarter seen once. The CDR3 length is 13 residues. The germline CDR1 and CDR2 sequences are LNHDA and SQIVND (reference sequence). Trimming shortened V by 5 bases and J by 0 bases, and 8 bases separated the two germline ends. The sample holds a few counts of this clonotype. The data also belong to a second study, concerning T cells expressing NK-cell markers. That paper adds: Making the TCR beta cDNA relied on 5'RACE template switching with UMIs.

The rearrangement uses TRBV19 and TRBJ2-7; no reliable D call. The receptor comes from a man aged 45-65 years who received an inactivated influenza vaccine. The sequencing used CD4+ T cells sorted from PBMCs, collected 11 to 12 days after vaccination. The CDR3 spells CASSATVSYEQYF. The CDR3 DNA sequence: TGTGCCAGTAGTGCAACGGTCTCCTACGAGCAGTACTTC.